The clone carrying this T cell receptor beta chain was detected many times. The data derive from a study of response to subunit inactivated influenza vaccine. TCRdb re-analysed the RT-PCR reads in MiXCR, keeping a single row per CDR3 protein. The table shows some 640,000 distinct CDR3 sequences, with roughly 14% occurring only once. This receptor was taken from a man aged 50 to 59 who received an inactivated influenza vaccine. The source was PBMCs from blood, collected about 14 days before vaccination.

The CDR3 here is CASSPRTGGYTGELFF. DNA of the CDR3: TGTGCCAGCAGCCCCCGGACAGGGGGGTACACCGGGGAGCTGTTTTTT. The chain couples TRBV6-2 or TRBV6-3 to TRBJ2-2; 10 bases map to TRBD1. The CDR3 has 16 amino acids. The junction had 7 bases not matched to a gene; V was cut back by 6 bases and J by 3 bases. The germline V gene encodes CDR1 MNHEY and CDR2 SVGEGT.